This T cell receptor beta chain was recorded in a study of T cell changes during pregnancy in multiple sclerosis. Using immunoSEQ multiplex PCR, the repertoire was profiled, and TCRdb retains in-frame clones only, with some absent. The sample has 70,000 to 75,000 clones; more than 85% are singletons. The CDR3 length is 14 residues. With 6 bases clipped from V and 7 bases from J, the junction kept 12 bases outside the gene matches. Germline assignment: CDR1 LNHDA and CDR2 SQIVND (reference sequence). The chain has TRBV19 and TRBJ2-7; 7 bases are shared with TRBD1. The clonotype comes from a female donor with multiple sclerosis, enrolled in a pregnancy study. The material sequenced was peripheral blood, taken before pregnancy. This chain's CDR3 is CASRSGTVLEEQYF. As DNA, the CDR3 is TGTGCCAGTAGATCCGGGACAGTGCTCGAAGAGCAGTACTTC.